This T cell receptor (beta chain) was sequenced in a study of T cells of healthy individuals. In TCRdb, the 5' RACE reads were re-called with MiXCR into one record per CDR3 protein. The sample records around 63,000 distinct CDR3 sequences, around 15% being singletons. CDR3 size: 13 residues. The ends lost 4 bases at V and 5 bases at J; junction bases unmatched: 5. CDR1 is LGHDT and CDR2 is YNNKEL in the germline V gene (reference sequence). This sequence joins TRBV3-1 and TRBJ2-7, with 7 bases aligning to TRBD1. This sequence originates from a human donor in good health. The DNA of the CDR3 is TGTGCCAGCAGCCTGACAGGGAGCAACGAGCAGTACTTC. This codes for CASSLTGSNEQYF.